This T cell receptor beta chain is from a study of cytomegalovirus exposure and HLA in healthy donors. Study conclusions and caveats: Sequencing likely generated an artifact that appeared as a cluster of highly shared sequence variants.

This clone has only a few counts. What it binds is unknown. There are 18 residues in the CDR3. Per germline, CDR1 SGDLS and CDR2 YYNGEE. V dropped 2 bases and J dropped 7 bases, with 27 bases sitting between them. Both 60 Vbeta primers and 13 Jbeta primers went into the PCR. Data came from immunoSEQ multiplex PCR; TCRdb stores just in-frame clones and leaves some out. The sample has more than 200,000 clones; about 74% are singletons. The V and J genes are TRBV9 and TRBJ2-5; possible D gene TRBD2, 6 bases. This TCR came from a man aged 35 to 55 in good health and CMV-seronegative. The sequenced sample was PBMCs. The CDR3 DNA reads as TGTGCCAGCAGCGTCGCGGGACTTACTAAAGCCCCCTCGGGGACCCAGTACTTC. Protein product: CASSVAGLTKAPSGTQYF.